The 28 T cell receptor beta chains reported below all come from one sample, sequenced in a study of blood T cell repertoires in COVID-19. Some clones are missing from TCRdb's copy, which holds only in-frame ones; the method was immunoSEQ multiplex PCR. The sample records about 280,000 clones, 80% to 90% being singletons. Source material: peripheral blood. All receptors derive from a woman in her thirties with active or convalescent COVID-19.

The J gene is TRBJ2-2, the V gene TRBV5-1; D is perhaps TRBD1 (5 bases). Germline lookup yields CDR1 SGHRS and CDR2 YFSETQ. There are 16 residues in the CDR3. Trimming cost V 0 bases and J 4 bases, with 13 bases left between them. CDR3 amino acids: CASSLAGPTTTGELFF. The CDR3 DNA sequence: TGCGCCAGCAGCTTGGCAGGGCCCACGACCACCGGGGAGCTGTTTTTT.

The chain joins TRBV5-1 to TRBJ1-1, with D unclear. The CDR3 sequence is 12 residues long. The germline V gene encodes CDR1 SGHRS and CDR2 YFSETQ. V was clipped by 2 bases and J by 2 bases, with 4 bases between them. The CDR3 here is CASSFSNTEAFF. In nucleotides, the CDR3 is TGCGCCAGCAGCTTTAGTAACACTGAAGCTTTCTTT.

The genes are TRBV14 and TRBJ2-3, with 8 bases lining up with TRBD1. The trim removed 4 bases at V and 2 bases at J, leaving 14 bases unmatched. CDR3 length: 18 residues. The germline gives CDR1 SGHDN, CDR2 FVKESK. The CDR3 protein is CASSRDSGGGDSTDTQYF. The CDR3 nucleotides are TGTGCCAGCAGCCGAGACTCAGGGGGCGGAGACTCCACAGATACGCAGTATTTT.

Concerning this clone itself: The same CDR3 also results from other DNA sequences found in this sample. V is TRBV7-8 and J is TRBJ1-2; tentatively, D is TRBD1 (6 bases). CDR1 is SGHVS and CDR2 is FQNEAQ in the germline V gene. The CDR3 runs 15 residues. Trimming left V 1 base short and J 2 bases short, with 11 bases between. The CDR3 is CASSLGAGANYGYTF. CDR3 DNA sequence: TGTGCCAGCAGCTTAGGGGCAGGGGCCAACTATGGCTACACCTTC. The entire variable domain, with the rest obtained from reference TRBV7-8 and TRBJ1-2, is as follows: GAGVSQSPRYKVAKRGQDVALRCDPISGHVSLFWYQQALGQGPEFLTYFQNEAQLDKSGLPSDRFFAERPEGSVSTLKIQRTQQEDSAVYLCASSLGAGANYGYTFGSGTRLTVV.

The chain joins TRBV28 to TRBJ2-5; TRBD1 aligns across 11 bases. This CDR3 spans 15 amino acids. Unmatched junction bases numbered 3, after V lost 2 bases and J lost 4 bases. CDR1 and CDR2 from the germline V gene are MDHEN and SYDVKM. For the CDR3, the DNA is TGTGCCAGCAGTTTAGGGACAGGGGGTCTAGAGACCCAGTACTTC. Its protein product is CASSLGTGGLETQYF.

The genes are TRBV15 and TRBJ2-3, with 10 bases that match TRBD2. V gave up 2 bases and J gave up 2 bases; unmatched junction bases: 10. Germline-derived CDR1 and CDR2 are LNHNV and YYDKDF (reference sequence). CDR3 length: 18 residues. CDR3 in DNA: TGTGCCACCAGCAGATCGGCCCCTAGCGGGGGATCCACAGATACGCAGTATTTT. Translation: CATSRSAPSGGSTDTQYF.

This clone was seen only a few times. The chain combines TRBV6-2 or TRBV6-3 with TRBJ1-2, with D possibly being TRBD1 (5 bases). The CDR3 consists of 13 residues. Germline lookup yields CDR1 MNHEY and CDR2 SVGEGT. Between the trimmed V and J ends, which lost 5 bases and 4 bases, there was a span of 11 bases. This chain's CDR3 is CASSLGLRYGYTF. CDR3 nucleotide sequence: TGTGCCAGCAGTCTGGGACTCCGCTATGGCTACACCTTC.

This clone has only a few counts. The same CDR3 can be traced to other DNA sequences in this sample. J is TRBJ1-2 and V is TRBV19; 7 bases line up with TRBD1. The germline V gene has CDR1 LNHDA and CDR2 SQIVND (reference sequence). The V and J ends lost 5 bases and 3 bases, in that order; junction bases with no gene match: 6. The CDR3 consists of 14 residues. DNA of the CDR3: TGTGCCAGTAGTGTTAGGGGGCGCGACTATGGCTACACCTTC. The encoded protein is CASSVRGRDYGYTF.

The rearrangement links TRBV7-2 to TRBJ2-1; 12 bases align to TRBD1. Per germline, CDR1 SGHTA and CDR2 FQGNSA. This CDR3 has 16 amino acids. V lost 1 base to trimming and J lost 8 bases; unmatched junction nucleotides: 6. The CDR3, as DNA: TGTGCCAGCAGCTTAGACGGGACAGGGGGCCTGGATGAGCAGTTCTTC. Amino acid sequence: CASSLDGTGGLDEQFF.

This clone has only one observation. V is TRBV5-4 and J is TRBJ1-3, with 8 bases fitting TRBD1. Germline V CDR1 and CDR2: SGHNT, YYREEE (reference sequence). This CDR3 contains 15 residues. The ends lost 0 bases at V and 4 bases at J; junction bases unmatched: 3. The CDR3 bases are TGTGCCAGCAGCTTGGAAACAGGGGGAGGAAACACCATATATTTT. This sequence encodes CASSLETGGGNTIYF.

The chain combines TRBV7-3 with TRBJ1-6; 9 positions agree with TRBD1. This CDR3 contains 15 residues. V lost 5 bases, J lost 7 bases, and 6 bases stayed unmatched. The germline CDR1 and CDR2 sequences are SGHTA and FQGTGA. This CDR3 is CASSLRQGVNSPLHF. Here the CDR3 DNA reads TGTGCCAGCAGCCTTCGACAGGGGGTAAATTCACCCCTCCACTTT.

The chain couples TRBV2 to TRBJ1-6; 7 nucleotides align to TRBD1. Germline CDR1 reads SNHLY; CDR2 reads FYNNEI. The junction had 5 bases not matched to a gene; V was cut back by 3 bases and J by 9 bases. The CDR3 length is 14 residues. The CDR3 spells CASSDVRGVSPLHF. The CDR3 bases are TGTGCCAGCAGTGATGTCAGGGGGGTTTCACCCCTCCACTTT.

This chain links TRBV11-2 with TRBJ2-1; TRBD1 matches 9 bases. The CDR3 has 15 amino acids. The V and J ends lost 6 bases and 9 bases, in that order; junction bases with no gene match: 12. Germline CDR1 reads SGHAT; CDR2 reads FQNNGV. As DNA, the CDR3 is TGTGCCAGCAGGGGGCGGGGGACAGGGTGGAGTGAGCAGTTCTTC. Protein product: CASRGRGTGWSEQFF.

A remark on this clone: Other DNA sequences in this specimen translate into the identical CDR3. The chain couples TRBV5-8 to TRBJ2-3; D is ambiguous. The V end lost 5 bases, the J end lost 2 bases, and 18 bases lay between the germline ends. CDR1 is SGHTS, CDR2 YDEGEE, per germline. The CDR3 extends over 16 amino acids. The CDR3 loop reads CASSFGEPAVTDTQYF. CDR3 sequence (DNA): TGTGCCAGCAGTTTCGGCGAACCGGCGGTCACAGATACGCAGTATTTT.

The chain has TRBV6-1 and TRBJ2-3, with a tentative D call TRBD2 (7 bases). This CDR3 spans 14 amino acids. Germline V lookup: CDR1 MNHNS, CDR2 SASEGT. Between the trimmed V and J ends, which lost 3 bases and 5 bases, there was a span of 12 bases. The CDR3 DNA follows: TGTGCCAGCAGTGATGGGGGGGCCGTAGATACGCAGTATTTT. This translates into CASSDGGAVDTQYF.

This clone has a single count. The rearrangement joins TRBV30 to TRBJ1-2, with D maybe TRBD1 (6 bases). Trimming removed 4 bases at V and 7 bases at J, with 19 bases between. Germline V gene lookup returns CDR1 GTSNPN and CDR2 SVGIG (reference sequence). The CDR3 runs to 14 residues. The CDR3 here is CAWITGGGGGGYTF. In nucleotides, the CDR3 is TGTGCCTGGATCACTGGTGGGGGGGGCGGTGGCTACACCTTC.

The V and J genes are TRBV27 and TRBJ2-1; 9 nucleotides line up with TRBD2. Trimming took 3 bases from V and 6 from J; bases not matched to a gene: 21. The germline V gene encodes CDR1 MNHEY and CDR2 SMNVEV (reference sequence). There are 20 residues in the CDR3. In DNA form, the CDR3 reads TGTGCCAGCAGTTTTTTGGCGGGCGGGGGGGTCCCCCGTAAGGGCAATGAGCAGTTCTTC. Its protein product is CASSFLAGGGVPRKGNEQFF.

The chain is built from TRBV7-8 and TRBJ1-1; D unresolved. This CDR3 comprises 16 residues. V shed 2 bases and J shed 2 bases, with 15 bases lying between them. Per germline, CDR1 SGHVS and CDR2 FQNEAQ. CDR3 in amino acids: CASSLRGTATNTEAFF. CDR3 nucleotide sequence: TGTGCCAGCAGCTTACGGGGAACAGCCACAAACACTGAAGCTTTCTTT.

This sequence joins TRBV5-4 and TRBJ1-2, with TRBD1 as a possible D gene (5 bases). Germline V lookup: CDR1 SGHNT, CDR2 YYREEE (reference sequence). V was pared by 2 bases and J by 4 bases, with 15 bases between. CDR3 length: 15 residues. CDR3 protein: CASSFGHTATYGYTF. The CDR3, as DNA: TGTGCCAGCAGCTTTGGACATACGGCGACCTATGGCTACACCTTC.

The V gene is TRBV21-1, the J gene TRBJ2-5; the table names TRBD1, a call not compared with the DNA. TRBV21-1 is tagged as a pseudogene. This CDR3 is built from 17 residues. The CDR3 coding sequence is TGTGCCAGCATACACAGGGGCCTGATCACCCCTCAAGAGACCCAGTACTTC. Its protein product is CASIHRGLITPQETQYF.

This chain links TRBV2 with TRBJ1-1, with a possible D match to TRBD1 (5 bases). The CDR3 length is 13 residues. Deletions cut 7 bases from V and 1 base from J, with 10 bases between. Per the germline V gene, CDR1 is SNHLY and CDR2 is FYNNEI. CDR3 sequence (DNA): TGTGCCAGCAATGGACAACCGAACACTGAAGCTTTCTTT. It codes for CASNGQPNTEAFF. Looking up the rest from reference TRBV2 and TRBJ1-1 gives the full variable domain: EPEVTQTPSHQVTQMGQEVILRCVPISNHLYFYWYRQILGQKVEFLVSFYNNEISEKSEIFDDQFSVERPDGSNFTLKIRSTKLEDSAMYFCASNGQPNTEAFFGQGTRLTVV.

This clone was seen only a few times. This chain connects TRBV4-3 to TRBJ1-2, with TRBD1 identical over 7 bases. Per the germline V gene, CDR1 is LGHNA and CDR2 is YSLEER. CDR3 length: 14 residues. The ends lost 4 bases at V and 0 bases at J; junction bases unmatched: 2. The CDR3 coding sequence is TGCGCCAGCAGCCCTGGACAGGCTAACTATGGCTACACCTTC. Translated, it gives CASSPGQANYGYTF.

The J gene is TRBJ2-7, the V gene TRBV6-5; the match to TRBD1 covers 9 bases. The CDR3 runs 15 residues. Germline values: CDR1 MNHEY, CDR2 SVGAGI. J was trimmed by 3 bases and V by 4 bases; bases with no gene match: 7. CDR3 region: CASSSSGTGYYEQYF. CDR3 nucleotide sequence: TGTGCCAGCAGTTCATCCGGGACAGGGTACTACGAGCAGTACTTC.

The chain is built from TRBV7-9 and TRBJ1-1, with D unclear. The CDR3 extends over 14 amino acids. V lost 4 bases to trimming and J lost 0 bases, with 9 bases between them. Germline V gene sequence: CDR1 SEHNR, CDR2 FQNEAQ (reference sequence). The CDR3 DNA follows: TGTGCCAGCAGCTCGGGGAGTATGAACACTGAAGCTTTCTTT. Translating gives CASSSGSMNTEAFF.

V and J are TRBV5-1 and TRBJ2-3; D perhaps matches TRBD1 (6 bases). This CDR3 contains 13 residues. Germline CDR1 is SGHRS and CDR2 is YFSETQ. V was shortened by 5 bases and J by 5 bases, with 12 bases between the two germline ends. Here the CDR3 DNA reads TGCGCCAGCAGTAAAGGGGGTGGAGATACGCAGTATTTT. Translation gives CASSKGGGDTQYF.

The chain links TRBV2 to TRBJ1-1; D unresolved. V was clipped by 11 bases and J by 3 bases, with 10 bases between them. There are 11 residues in the CDR3. Germline V gene sequence: CDR1 SNHLY, CDR2 FYNNEI. CDR3: CAGGEYTEAFF. The CDR3 DNA reads as TGTGCCGGTGGGGAGTACACTGAAGCTTTCTTT. Supplemented by reference TRBV2 and TRBJ1-1, the full variable domain reads EPEVTQTPSHQVTQMGQEVILRCVPISNHLYFYWYRQILGQKVEFLVSFYNNEISEKSEIFDDQFSVERPDGSNFTLKIRSTKLEDSAMYFCAGGEYTEAFFGQGTRLTVV.

This clone has a single count. The chain is built from TRBV19 and TRBJ2-2; the match to TRBD2 covers 7 bases. CDR3 length equals 16 residues. Unmatched junction bases numbered 3, after V lost 0 bases and J lost 2 bases. The germline V gene encodes CDR1 LNHDA and CDR2 SQIVND (reference sequence). CDR3 nucleotides: TGTGCCAGTAGTATAGAAGGCGGGGGAAACACCGGGGAGCTGTTTTTT. The encoded protein is CASSIEGGGNTGELFF. The full variable domain, its missing parts supplied by reference TRBV19 and TRBJ2-2, is DGGITQSPKYLFRKEGQNVTLSCEQNLNHDAMYWYRQDPGQGLRLIYYSQIVNDFQKGDIAEGYSVSREKKESFPLTVTSAQKNPTAFYLCASSIEGGGNTGELFFGEGSRLTVL.

The count of this clone is one. This chain links TRBV27 with TRBJ1-1; D unresolved. Germline values: CDR1 MNHEY, CDR2 SMNVEV (reference sequence). The V gene lost 0 bases and the J gene lost 1 base, with 6 bases spanning the gap. This CDR3 is 14 amino acids long. The CDR3 DNA reads TGTGCCAGCAGTTTATCGTCGGGGAACACTGAAGCTTTCTTT. It codes for CASSLSSGNTEAFF.